This T cell receptor (beta chain) was captured in a study of T cell responses to AZD1222 COVID-19 vaccine. Deletions cut 0 bases from V and 6 bases from J, with 14 bases between. CDR3 length: 15 residues. CDR1 LNHNV and CDR2 YYDKDF come from the germline V gene (reference sequence). Findings and limits, study-wide: Two AZD1222 administrations were followed by greater Spike-specific TCR breadth and depth. Researchers took repertoire samples only after the peak T cell response had come. The sample set comprised mostly white British donors with more females, and clonal diversity was possibly underestimated.

The protocol was immunoSEQ multiplex PCR, while the TCRdb copy is restricted to in-frame clones and leaves out a portion. Found here are 130,000 or so clones, approximately 85% of them singletons; the top ten hold less than 9.5%. This clone has just a few counts. What it binds is not known. The sequence was obtained from an adult who received the MenACWY meningococcal vaccine as a control. The chain couples TRBV15 to TRBJ1-2; D is possibly TRBD1 (6 bases). The sample was peripheral blood, taken 28 days after the second dose of the MenACWY control vaccine. The CDR3 DNA sequence: TGTGCCACCAGCAGAGATGGCACAGGGTTCGATGGCTACACCTTC. Translating it yields CATSRDGTGFDGYTF.